The 25 T cell receptor beta chains reported below all come from one sample, sequenced in a study of Tregs in tolerant kidney transplant recipients. Clones were sequenced by immunoSEQ multiplex PCR, and TCRdb holds only the in-frame ones, with some missing. The sample consists of about 240,000 clones, about 80% of them appearing once. Source material: CD4+ T cells from blood. The receptors shown here come from a human donor in good health.

The chain joins TRBV5-6 to TRBJ2-3, with D possibly being TRBD1 (6 bases). CDR1 SGHDT and CDR2 YYEEEE come from the germline V gene. Trimming removed 2 bases from V and 2 bases from J, with 12 bases in between. The CDR3 extends over 15 amino acids. CDR3 residues: CASSFDRRYTDTQYF. The CDR3 nucleotides read TGTGCCAGCAGCTTCGACAGGCGATACACAGATACGCAGTATTTT.

The rearrangement uses TRBV5-1 and TRBJ2-5; TRBD2 is a possible D gene (5 bases). Germline V lookup: CDR1 SGHRS, CDR2 YFSETQ. Trimming took 5 bases from V and 2 from J, leaving 13 bases between them. This CDR3 contains 14 residues. The CDR3 coding sequence is TGCGCCAGCAGACCCGGGGTAGGGCAAGAGACCCAGTACTTC. Protein product: CASRPGVGQETQYF.

This rearrangement joins TRBV7-7 to TRBJ2-1, with D tentatively TRBD2 (5 bases). The CDR3 is made up of 14 amino acids. Germline V gene data show CDR1 as SSHAT and CDR2 as FNYEAQ (reference sequence). With 5 bases removed from V and 5 bases from J, the gap between germline ends came to 13 bases. This CDR3 is CASSHDGSDNEQFF. The DNA of the CDR3 is TGTGCCAGCAGCCACGATGGGAGCGACAATGAGCAGTTCTTC.

This chain joins TRBV19 and TRBJ2-2, with TRBD2 identical over 8 bases. Germline CDR1 LNHDA, CDR2 SQIVND (reference sequence). J lost 10 bases, V lost 5 bases, and 12 bases had no gene match. CDR3 length: 15 residues. The CDR3 reads CASSPVGGVKVELFF. In DNA, the CDR3 is TGTGCCAGTAGTCCCGTCGGGGGGGTAAAGGTGGAGCTGTTTTTT.

This chain links TRBV7-6 with TRBJ2-1; 7 nucleotides align to TRBD1. The germline CDR1 and CDR2 sequences are SGHVS and FNYEAQ. Losses at the gene ends were 3 bases for V and 4 bases for J; bases not matched to a gene: 3. The CDR3 spans 14 residues. The DNA for the CDR3 is TGTGCCAGCAGCTTCGGACAGGTTTACAATGAGCAGTTCTTC. Translated: CASSFGQVYNEQFF.

CDR3 sequence reads: CASSLMTGGGYTF. CDR3 coding DNA: TGTGCCAGCAGCTTAATGACAGGCGGTGGCTACACCTTC. The V and J genes are TRBV7-6 and TRBJ1-2; TRBD1 is a possible D gene (6 bases). The CDR3 covers 13 residues. The V gene's germline CDR1 is SGHVS and CDR2 FNYEAQ. Trimming shortened V by 2 bases and J by 7 bases, and 11 bases separated the two germline ends. Together with reference TRBV7-6 and TRBJ1-2, the CDR3 gives the full variable domain: GAGVSQSPRYKVTKRGQDVALRCDPISGHVSLYWYRQALGQGPEFLTYFNYEAQQDKSGLPNDRFSAERPEGSISTLTIQRTEQRDSAMYRCASSLMTGGGYTFGSGTRLTVV.

The genes are TRBV30 and TRBJ2-7, with 10 bases lining up with TRBD1. Germline values: CDR1 GTSNPN, CDR2 SVGIG (reference sequence). CDR3 length equals 14 residues. Germline trimming cut 3 bases from V and 5 bases from J; bases unmatched to any gene: 7. The CDR3 sequence: CAWRRQGAGDEQYF. For the CDR3, the DNA is TGTGCCTGGAGACGACAGGGGGCGGGCGACGAGCAGTACTTC. Variable domain in full (rest from reference TRBV30 and TRBJ2-7): SQTIHQWPATLVQPVGSPLSLECTVEGTSNPNLYWYRQAAGRGLQLLFYSVGIGQISSEVPQNLSASRPQDRQFILSSKKLLLSDSGFYLCAWRRQGAGDEQYFGPGTRLTVT.

This clone was picked up one time. The rearrangement links TRBV10-3 to TRBJ2-7, with 8 positions matching TRBD2. This CDR3 spans 13 amino acids. Per the germline V gene, CDR1 is ENHRY and CDR2 is SYGVKD. J lost 6 bases, V lost 6 bases, and 7 bases had no gene match. CDR3 loop: CAIRQTSEGEQYF. DNA of the CDR3: TGTGCCATCAGACAGACTAGCGAGGGCGAGCAGTACTTC.

The chain recombines TRBV19 with TRBJ1-2; D is unresolved. Trimming removed 1 base at V and 4 bases at J, with 13 bases between. CDR3 size: 15 residues. The germline gives CDR1 LNHDA, CDR2 SQIVND (reference sequence). CDR3 residues: CASSIGGVLGYGYTF. The CDR3, as DNA: TGTGCCAGTAGTATAGGAGGCGTCCTGGGCTATGGCTACACCTTC.

V is TRBV7-9 and J is TRBJ1-5; the D is unclear. The length of the CDR3 is 12 residues. With 5 bases removed from V and 6 bases from J, the gap between germline ends came to 8 bases. Germline values: CDR1 SEHNR, CDR2 FQNEAQ (reference sequence). The CDR3 nucleotides read TGTGCCAGCAGCGGGCCAGCTCAGCCCCAGCATTTT. Its translation is CASSGPAQPQHF.

The CDR3 nucleotides are TGTGCCAGCAGCTCGAACGGACTCTATAATGAAAAACTGTTTTTT. Protein product: CASSSNGLYNEKLFF. The chain joins TRBV5-8 to TRBJ1-4; unclear D gene. The V gene lost 3 bases and the J gene lost 4 bases, with 13 bases spanning the gap. The CDR3 has 15 residues. Germline V gives CDR1 SGHTS, CDR2 YDEGEE.

The chain couples TRBV29-1 to TRBJ2-7, with a tentative D call TRBD1 (6 bases). The CDR3 totals 12 residues. Germline V gene data show CDR1 as SQVTM and CDR2 as ANQGSEA. The V and J ends lost 8 bases and 5 bases respectively, with 16 bases between them. The CDR3 bases are TGCAGCCCCACCACAGGGTTACACGAGCAGTACTTC. The encoded protein is CSPTTGLHEQYF.

The chain carries TRBV5-1 and TRBJ2-3; 7 positions match TRBD2. CDR3 size: 15 residues. V shed 6 bases and J 5 bases; nucleotides not matched to a gene: 12. Per the germline V gene, CDR1 is SGHRS and CDR2 is YFSETQ. CDR3 bases: TGCGCCAGCAATAGACTAGCCGGGGGAGGAGATACGCAGTATTTT. It specifies CASNRLAGGGDTQYF. Using reference TRBV5-1 and TRBJ2-3 for the parts outside the CDR3, the full variable domain is KAGVTQTPRYLIKTRGQQVTLSCSPISGHRSVSWYQQTPGQGLQFLFEYFSETQRNKGNFPGRFSGRQFSNSRSEMNVSTLELGDSALYLCASNRLAGGGDTQYFGPGTRLTVL.

The J gene is TRBJ1-1, the V gene TRBV18, with 11 bases fitting TRBD1. Germline assignment: CDR1 KGHSH and CDR2 LQKENI. The ends lost 8 bases at V and 2 bases at J; junction bases unmatched: 10. This CDR3 spans 16 amino acids. The CDR3 loop reads CASLTGQGARNTEAFF. DNA for the CDR3: TGTGCCAGCCTTACCGGACAGGGGGCACGAAACACTGAAGCTTTCTTT.

In regard to this clone: The sample carries other DNA sequences with the same CDR3. This rearrangement joins TRBV7-9 to TRBJ2-2; 10 positions match TRBD2. Losses at the gene ends were 5 bases for V and 6 bases for J; bases not matched to a gene: 9. Per the germline V gene, CDR1 is SEHNR and CDR2 is FQNEAQ (reference sequence). The CDR3 extends over 16 amino acids. The CDR3 DNA sequence: TGTGCCAGCAGCCCTAGCGGGGGAGGTGGTGCCGGGGAGCTGTTTTTT. Translated, it gives CASSPSGGGGAGELFF.

J is TRBJ1-2 and V is TRBV7-3; TRBD1 matches 7 bases. The trim removed 4 bases at V and 3 bases at J, leaving 5 bases unmatched. The CDR3 contains 14 residues. Germline CDR1 and CDR2: SGHTA and FQGTGA. CDR3 sequence reads: CASSSQGGDYGYTF. The CDR3 region has the DNA TGTGCCAGCAGCTCTCAGGGGGGCGACTATGGCTACACCTTC.

J is TRBJ2-7 and V is TRBV10-3; 8 bases fit TRBD1. V dropped 7 bases and J dropped 2; count of bases not matched to a gene: 7. The CDR3 is 14 amino acids. Germline V CDR1 and CDR2: ENHRY, SYGVKD. The CDR3 sequence is CAIKMTGQAYEQYF. The CDR3 nucleotides are TGTGCCATCAAGATGACGGGACAGGCCTACGAGCAGTACTTC.

The chain has TRBV11-3 and TRBJ2-1, with a tentative D call TRBD2 (6 bases). This CDR3 contains 16 residues. Germline V gene lookup returns CDR1 SGHNT and CDR2 YENEEA. Trimming shortened V by 1 base and J by 6 bases, and 16 bases separated the two germline ends. CDR3 amino acids: CASSLVFSGPFNEQFF. The CDR3 DNA reads as TGTGCCAGCAGCTTAGTCTTCAGCGGGCCCTTCAATGAGCAGTTCTTC.

The gene calls are TRBV5-1 and TRBJ2-2; the match to TRBD2 covers 8 bases. V shed 4 bases and J 2 bases; nucleotides not matched to a gene: 10. This CDR3 is 17 amino acids long. Germline CDR1 reads SGHRS; CDR2 reads YFSETQ. The CDR3 DNA follows: TGCGCCAGCAGCATCCCGTCCAGCGGGAGTAACACCGGGGAGCTGTTTTTT. This encodes CASSIPSSGSNTGELFF.

This chain joins TRBV9 and TRBJ2-7; 8 bases map to TRBD2. CDR1 and CDR2 (germline): SGDLS, YYNGEE. V lost 3 bases and J lost 4; bases outside the gene matches: 9. The CDR3 is 15 amino acids. CDR3 protein: CASSGEASGGYEQYF. The CDR3 DNA follows: TGTGCCAGCAGCGGAGAGGCGAGCGGGGGATACGAGCAGTACTTC.

This chain connects TRBV6-6 to TRBJ2-3; 9 nucleotides agree with TRBD2. Germline V gene sequence: CDR1 MNHNY, CDR2 SVGAGI (reference sequence). The CDR3 is made up of 16 amino acids. V was pared by 5 bases and J by 2 bases, with 8 bases of the junction left unmatched. The CDR3: CASSGVAGGNTDTQYF. In nucleotides, the CDR3 is TGTGCCAGCAGTGGGGTGGCGGGGGGGAACACAGATACGCAGTATTTT.

The V call is TRBV19, the J call TRBJ1-2; D not resolved. Trimming pared 1 base from V and 1 base from J, leaving 10 bases between. CDR1 and CDR2 (germline): LNHDA, SQIVND (reference sequence). This CDR3 contains 15 residues. CDR3 residues: CASSIGGSDNYGYTF. The CDR3 DNA is TGTGCCAGTAGTATAGGGGGAAGCGATAACTATGGCTACACCTTC. Looking up the rest from reference TRBV19 and TRBJ1-2 gives the full variable domain: DGGITQSPKYLFRKEGQNVTLSCEQNLNHDAMYWYRQDPGQGLRLIYYSQIVNDFQKGDIAEGYSVSREKKESFPLTVTSAQKNPTAFYLCASSIGGSDNYGYTFGSGTRLTVV.

V and J are TRBV5-1 and TRBJ1-1; TRBD1 aligns across 7 bases. The CDR3 is 16 residues long. The junction had 10 bases not matched to a gene; V was cut back by 5 bases and J by 0 bases. Germline V CDR1 and CDR2: SGHRS, YFSETQ. The DNA for the CDR3 is TGCGCCAGCAGAACGACAGGGAGGTCGGTGAACACTGAAGCTTTCTTT. Its protein is CASRTTGRSVNTEAFF.

The chain employs TRBV2 and TRBJ1-5; 9 bases are a match to TRBD1. The junction had 7 bases not matched to a gene; V was cut back by 6 bases and J by 7 bases. Germline V gene sequence: CDR1 SNHLY, CDR2 FYNNEI. The CDR3 has 14 residues. The CDR3 protein is CASRPGTGFQPQHF. Here the CDR3 DNA reads TGTGCCAGCAGACCCGGGACAGGGTTCCAGCCCCAGCATTTT.

The chain uses TRBV9 and TRBJ2-7; 9 bases are a match to TRBD1. V lost 0 bases to trimming and J lost 1 base; unmatched junction nucleotides: 5. The CDR3 length is 16 residues. Per germline, CDR1 SGDLS and CDR2 YYNGEE. The CDR3 spells CASSVGGGTGSYEQYF. CDR3 bases: TGTGCCAGCAGCGTAGGAGGTGGGACAGGGTCCTACGAGCAGTACTTC.